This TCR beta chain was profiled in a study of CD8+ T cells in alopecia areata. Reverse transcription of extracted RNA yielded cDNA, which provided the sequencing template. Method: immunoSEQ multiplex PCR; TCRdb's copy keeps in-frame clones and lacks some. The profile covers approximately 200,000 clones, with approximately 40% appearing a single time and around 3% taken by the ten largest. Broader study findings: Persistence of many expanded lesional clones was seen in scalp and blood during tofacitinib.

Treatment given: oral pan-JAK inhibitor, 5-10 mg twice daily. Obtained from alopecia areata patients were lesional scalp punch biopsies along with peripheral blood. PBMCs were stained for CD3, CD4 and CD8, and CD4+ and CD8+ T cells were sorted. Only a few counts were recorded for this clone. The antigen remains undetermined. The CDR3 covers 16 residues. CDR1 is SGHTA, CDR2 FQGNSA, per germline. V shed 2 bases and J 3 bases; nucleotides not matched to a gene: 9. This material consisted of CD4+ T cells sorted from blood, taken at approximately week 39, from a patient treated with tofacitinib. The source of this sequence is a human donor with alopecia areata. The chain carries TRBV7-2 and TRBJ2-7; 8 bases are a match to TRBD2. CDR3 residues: CASSLRSGSAYYEQYF. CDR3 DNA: TGTGCCAGCAGCTTAAGAAGCGGGAGCGCATACTACGAGCAGTACTTC. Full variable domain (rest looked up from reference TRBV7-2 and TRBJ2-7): GAGVSQSPSNKVTEKGKDVELRCDPISGHTALYWYRQSLGQGLEFLIYFQGNSAPDKSGLPSDRFSAERTGGSVSTLTIQRTQQEDSAVYLCASSLRSGSAYYEQYFGPGTRLTVT.